The present T cell receptor beta chain was sequenced within a study of control samples from healthy donors and cancer patients. The CDR3 sequence is 13 residues long. V gave up 3 bases and J gave up 5 bases, with 8 bases separating them. Germline values: CDR1 KGHSH, CDR2 LQKENI. Sequencing was performed with immunoSEQ multiplex PCR; in TCRdb, only in-frame clones are kept and a portion is missing. The data contain 110,000 or so clones, approximately 90% of them singletons. Sequencing was carried out using blood. The origin of this receptor is a man aged 25-45 years in good health. J is TRBJ2-1 and V is TRBV18; maybe TRBD2 (6 bases). The CDR3 region has the DNA TGTGCCAGCTCACCCGGAGGGAACAATGAGCAGTTCTTC. As protein: CASSPGGNNEQFF.